Below, 16 T cell receptor beta chains from the same sample are listed, as sequenced in a study of cytomegalovirus exposure and HLA in healthy donors. Vbeta (60) and Jbeta (13) primers were used in the PCR. TCRdb's copy holds only in-frame clones and misses some; the assay was immunoSEQ multiplex PCR. The table includes tens of thousands of clones, 53% detected once. The sequencing input was PBMCs. The receptor source for this set is a woman aged 40 to 50 in good health and CMV-seropositive.

The V gene is TRBV11-2, the J gene TRBJ1-5; 11 bases are a match to TRBD1. V lost 1 base to trimming and J lost 7 bases; unmatched junction nucleotides: 0. Germline V lookup: CDR1 SGHAT, CDR2 FQNNGV. The CDR3 spans 14 residues. The CDR3, as DNA: TGTGCCAGCAGCTTAGGGACAGGGGGCCAGCCCCAGCATTTT. Residues: CASSLGTGGQPQHF. The complete variable domain, with remaining parts taken from reference TRBV11-2 and TRBJ1-5, reads EAGVAQSPRYKIIEKRQSVAFWCNPISGHATLYWYQQILGQGPKLLIQFQNNGVVDDSQLPKDRFSAERLKGVDSTLKIQPAKLEDSAVYLCASSLGTGGQPQHFGDGTRLSIL.

This clone has a count of ten or more. The gene calls are TRBV4-2 and TRBJ1-4, with D maybe TRBD1 (5 bases). V was pared by 8 bases and J by 7 bases, with 17 bases between. This CDR3 has 14 amino acids. Germline V CDR1 and CDR2: LGHNA, YNFKEQ. This chain's CDR3 is CASGTGGNSEKLFF. The CDR3 DNA reads as TGTGCCAGCGGAACCGGGGGAAACAGTGAAAAACTGTTTTTT.

This chain links TRBV19 with TRBJ2-5; 7 bases match TRBD1. This CDR3 region has 14 residues. V trimming: 4 bases; J trimming: 5 bases; junction bases outside the gene matches: 7. Germline CDR1 reads LNHDA; CDR2 reads SQIVND (reference sequence). The CDR3 region has the DNA TGTGCCAGTAGTAAGGGACAGTCAAAGGAGACCCAGTACTTC. Translation gives CASSKGQSKETQYF.

The rearrangement joins TRBV4-3 to TRBJ2-7, with D uncertain. The CDR3 contains 15 residues. The V gene lost 0 bases and the J gene lost 2 bases, with 11 bases spanning the gap. Germline CDR1 reads LGHNA; CDR2 reads YSLEER. In DNA form, the CDR3 reads TGCGCCAGCAGCCAAGAGTACCCGGGTACCTACGAGCAGTACTTC. Encoded protein: CASSQEYPGTYEQYF.

The chain employs TRBV7-9 and TRBJ1-1, with D maybe TRBD1 (5 bases). There are 15 residues in the CDR3. Trimming left V 2 bases short and J 0 bases short, with 10 bases between. The germline V gene encodes CDR1 SEHNR and CDR2 FQNEAQ (reference sequence). CDR3 nucleotide sequence: TGTGCCAGCAGCTTACAAGGACAACTGAACACTGAAGCTTTCTTT. Residues: CASSLQGQLNTEAFF.

This sequence joins TRBV19 and TRBJ2-6, with D maybe TRBD1 (5 bases). CDR3 size: 15 residues. Germline V gives CDR1 LNHDA, CDR2 SQIVND (reference sequence). Trimming cost V 4 bases and J 4 bases, with 11 bases left between them. In nucleotides, the CDR3 is TGTGCCAGTAGTAGGCAGGGTCCCGGGGCCAACGTCCTGACTTTC. It codes for CASSRQGPGANVLTF.

The rearrangement links TRBV7-2 to TRBJ1-6; TRBD1 might be the D (5 bases). Germline V gene data show CDR1 as SGHTA and CDR2 as FQGNSA. The germline V and J ends were trimmed by 1 base and 7 bases, with 8 bases remaining between them. This CDR3 is 14 amino acids long. This CDR3 reads CASSLGPGNSPLHF. CDR3 in DNA: TGTGCCAGCAGCTTAGGACCAGGGAATTCACCCCTCCACTTT. The full variable domain, completed using reference TRBV7-2 and TRBJ1-6, is GAGVSQSPSNKVTEKGKDVELRCDPISGHTALYWYRQSLGQGLEFLIYFQGNSAPDKSGLPSDRFSAERTGGSVSTLTIQRTQQEDSAVYLCASSLGPGNSPLHFGNGTRLTVT.

V is TRBV30 and J is TRBJ1-1, with a possible D match to TRBD1 (6 bases). Germline CDR1 is GTSNPN and CDR2 is SVGIG (reference sequence). V lost 4 bases, J lost 5 bases, and 14 bases lay in between. CDR3 length: 13 residues. CDR3 loop: CAWTIKGGTEAFF. In nucleotides, the CDR3 is TGTGCCTGGACCATAAAGGGGGGGACTGAAGCTTTCTTT.

V is TRBV29-1 and J is TRBJ1-6, with a weak D call TRBD1 (6 bases). The CDR3 consists of 13 residues. Germline-derived CDR1 and CDR2 are SQVTM and ANQGSEA. V dropped 5 bases and J dropped 10 bases, with 15 bases sitting between them. In nucleotides, the CDR3 is TGCAGCGTTAGTGAGGGGGTCGGGTCACCCCTCCACTTT. This sequence encodes CSVSEGVGSPLHF.

This clone occurred a few times. This chain connects TRBV18 to TRBJ2-2, with 8 bases lining up with TRBD2. Looked up from germline, CDR1 is KGHSH and CDR2 is LQKENI. CDR3 length equals 16 residues. V shed 2 bases, J shed 5 bases, and the junction held 7 bases outside the gene matches. The CDR3 coding sequence is TGTGCCAGCTCACCAAGTAGCGGGAAAGTGACCGGGGAGCTGTTTTTT. Its translation is CASSPSSGKVTGELFF.

As concerns this clone: The junction departs from germline at one end; a sequencing error may be responsible. J is TRBJ2-1 and V is TRBV4-3; unclear D gene. There are 16 residues in the CDR3. Germline V gives CDR1 LGHNA, CDR2 YSLEER. The CDR3 DNA is TGCGCCAGCAGCCAAGAAATGTCTACGGTGTACAGTGAGCAGTTCTTC. Encoded protein: CASSQEMSTVYSEQFF.

This clone was observed a few times. The rearrangement joins TRBV6-6 to TRBJ2-5; D is possibly TRBD1 (5 bases). There are 14 residues in the CDR3. Germline CDR1 reads MNHNY; CDR2 reads SVGAGI (reference sequence). The V gene lost 7 bases and the J gene lost 5 bases, with 17 bases spanning the gap. The DNA for the CDR3 is TGTGCCAGCACCCCCGGCAGGGCGTGGGAGACCCAGTACTTC. It yields the protein CASTPGRAWETQYF.

The rearrangement links TRBV9 to TRBJ2-7; D is perhaps TRBD2 (6 bases). The CDR3 length is 15 residues. Germline CDR1 is SGDLS and CDR2 is YYNGEE. V was clipped by 4 bases and J by 2 bases, with 16 bases between them. The CDR3 bases are TGTGCCAGCAGCCCGACCGCGGGGAGACCCTACGAGCAGTACTTC. Protein: CASSPTAGRPYEQYF.

The sample holds a few counts of this clone. The J gene is TRBJ1-5, the V gene TRBV6-5; a weak D match, TRBD1 (6 bases). The germline CDR1 and CDR2 sequences are MNHEY and SVGAGI. V lost 5 bases, J lost 6 bases, and 14 bases lay in between. The CDR3 has 14 amino acids. The CDR3 coding sequence is TGTGCCAGCAGTGCCTCAGGGGAGATTCAGCCCCAGCATTTT. This sequence encodes CASSASGEIQPQHF.

This clone was picked up a small number of times. The rearrangement uses TRBV19 and TRBJ1-5, with D possibly matching TRBD1 (5 bases). The CDR3 is 16 amino acids. V was trimmed by 2 bases and J by 3 bases, leaving 14 bases between them. Germline values: CDR1 LNHDA, CDR2 SQIVND (reference sequence). CDR3 bases: TGTGCCAGTAGTATAATCGCGACAGCCGTCAATCAGCCCCAGCATTTT. It translates to CASSIIATAVNQPQHF.

J is TRBJ2-1 and V is TRBV7-3; D call uncertain. Germline CDR1 is SGHTA and CDR2 is FQGTGA. V lost 2 bases and J lost 2, with 10 bases in between. This CDR3 has 15 amino acids. In nucleotides, the CDR3 is TGTGCCAGCAGCTTAGGCGGCAGACCCTACAATGAGCAGTTCTTC. Translated: CASSLGGRPYNEQFF. The full variable domain, rest sourced from reference TRBV7-3 and TRBJ2-1, is GAGVSQTPSNKVTEKGKYVELRCDPISGHTALYWYRQSLGQGPEFLIYFQGTGAADDSGLPNDRFFAVRPEGSVSTLKIQRTERGDSAVYLCASSLGGRPYNEQFFGPGTRLTVL.